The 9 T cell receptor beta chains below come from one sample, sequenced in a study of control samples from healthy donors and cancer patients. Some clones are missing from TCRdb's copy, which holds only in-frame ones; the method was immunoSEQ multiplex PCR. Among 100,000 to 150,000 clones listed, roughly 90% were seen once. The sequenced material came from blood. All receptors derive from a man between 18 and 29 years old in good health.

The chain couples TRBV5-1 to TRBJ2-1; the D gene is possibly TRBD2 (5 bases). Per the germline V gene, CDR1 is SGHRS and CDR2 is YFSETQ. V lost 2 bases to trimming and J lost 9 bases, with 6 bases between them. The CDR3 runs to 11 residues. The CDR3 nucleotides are TGCGCCAGCAGCTTTAGCGTTGAGCAGTTCTTC. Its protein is CASSFSVEQFF.

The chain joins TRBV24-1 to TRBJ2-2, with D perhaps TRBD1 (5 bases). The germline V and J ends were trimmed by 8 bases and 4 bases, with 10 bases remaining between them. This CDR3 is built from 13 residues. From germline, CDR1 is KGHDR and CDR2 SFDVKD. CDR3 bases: TGTGCCACCAAGGCGCAGGGCACCGGGGAGCTGTTTTTT. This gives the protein CATKAQGTGELFF.

DNA of the CDR3: TGTGCCAGCAGCCCCGACAGGGGGCCTGGCACCGGGGAGCTGTTTTTT. This sequence encodes CASSPDRGPGTGELFF. V and J are TRBV5-6 and TRBJ2-2; 10 bases fit TRBD1. Germline loops: CDR1 SGHDT, CDR2 YYEEEE. The V gene end was trimmed by 4 bases and the J gene end by 4 bases; junction bases not matched to a gene: 7. This CDR3 contains 16 residues. The variable domain in full, with the rest retrieved from reference TRBV5-6 and TRBJ2-2, is DAGVTQSPTHLIKTRGQQVTLRCSPKSGHDTVSWYQQALGQGPQFIFQYYEEEERQRGNFPDRFSGHQFPNYSSELNVNALLLGDSALYLCASSPDRGPGTGELFFGEGSRLTVL.

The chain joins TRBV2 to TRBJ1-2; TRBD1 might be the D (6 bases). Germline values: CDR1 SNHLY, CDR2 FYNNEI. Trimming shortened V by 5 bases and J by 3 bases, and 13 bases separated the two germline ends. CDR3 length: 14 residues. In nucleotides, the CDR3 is TGTGCCAGCAGTAACAGGGAATTCTACTATGGCTACACCTTC. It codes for CASSNREFYYGYTF.

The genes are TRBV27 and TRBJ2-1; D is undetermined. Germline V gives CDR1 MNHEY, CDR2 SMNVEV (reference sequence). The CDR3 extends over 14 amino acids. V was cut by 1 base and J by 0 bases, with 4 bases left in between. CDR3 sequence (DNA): TGTGCCAGCAGTTTATTCGGCTCCTACAATGAGCAGTTCTTC. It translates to CASSLFGSYNEQFF.

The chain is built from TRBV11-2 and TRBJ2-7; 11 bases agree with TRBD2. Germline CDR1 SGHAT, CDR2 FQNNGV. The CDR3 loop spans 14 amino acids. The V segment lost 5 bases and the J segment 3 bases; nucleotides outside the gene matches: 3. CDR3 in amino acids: CASSITSGGYEQYV. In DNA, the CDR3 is TGTGCCAGCAGCATAACTAGCGGGGGCTACGAGCAGTACGTC.

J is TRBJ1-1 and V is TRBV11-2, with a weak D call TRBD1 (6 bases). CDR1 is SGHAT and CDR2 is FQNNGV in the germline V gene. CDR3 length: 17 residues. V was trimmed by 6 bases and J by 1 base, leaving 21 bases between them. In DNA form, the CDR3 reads TGTGCCAGCAGGATGGGGCAGGGGCGGAGGTGGAACACTGAAGCTTTCTTT. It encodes CASRMGQGRRWNTEAFF.

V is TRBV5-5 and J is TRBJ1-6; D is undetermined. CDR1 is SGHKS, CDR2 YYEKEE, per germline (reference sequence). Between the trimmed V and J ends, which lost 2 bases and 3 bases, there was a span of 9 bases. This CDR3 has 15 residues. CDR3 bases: TGTGCCAGCAGCTTTATGAACCTCTATAATTCACCCCTCCACTTT. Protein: CASSFMNLYNSPLHF.

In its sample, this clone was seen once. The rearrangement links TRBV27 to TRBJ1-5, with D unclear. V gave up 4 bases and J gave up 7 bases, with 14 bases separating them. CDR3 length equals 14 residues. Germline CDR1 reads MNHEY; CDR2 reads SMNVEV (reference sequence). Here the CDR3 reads CASSSGGRGQPQHF. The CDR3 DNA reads TGTGCCAGCAGTTCGGGAGGTCGTGGACAGCCCCAGCATTTT.